This entry lists 30 T cell receptor beta chains sequenced from one sample in a study of CD8 T cells in acute hepatitis C reinfection. Time point: naive CD8 control sorted from an acute-time-point sample. Sequencing was performed with immunoSEQ multiplex PCR; in TCRdb, only in-frame clones are kept and a portion is missing. Of some 38,000 clones in the sample, about 86% were seen once. Material for sequencing was naive CD8+ T cells from PBMCs. Source of these receptors: a man under 40 with chronic hepatitis C.

V gene TRBV7-8 combines with J gene TRBJ2-1, with TRBD2 as a possible D gene (7 bases). Germline CDR1 SGHVS, CDR2 FQNEAQ. The CDR3 has 15 amino acids. Trimming shortened V by 3 bases and J by 7 bases, and 16 bases separated the two germline ends. CDR3 sequence: CASSLNVGGGNEQFF. The CDR3 nucleotides are TGTGCCAGCAGCTTGAATGTGGGAGGGGGTAATGAGCAGTTCTTC.

V is TRBV9 and J is TRBJ1-2, with no clear D. Germline CDR1 reads SGDLS; CDR2 reads YYNGEE. Trimming pared 6 bases from V and 4 bases from J, leaving 16 bases between. The CDR3 has 14 amino acids. The DNA of the CDR3 is TGTGCCAGCACCGGGCGCGGTATTCCCTATGGCTACACCTTC. Translated, it gives CASTGRGIPYGYTF.

This chain joins TRBV5-4 and TRBJ1-1; D remains unclear. In germline, CDR1 is SGHNT, CDR2 YYREEE (reference sequence). Deletions cut 2 bases from V and 7 bases from J, with 12 bases between. The CDR3 consists of 13 residues. CDR3 DNA: TGTGCCAGCAGCTTTAATTCGCGCGATGAAGCTTTCTTT. Its protein product is CASSFNSRDEAFF.

On this clone: A read error may produce the germline difference seen at one junction end. This chain uses TRBV7-6 with TRBJ2-2; D is ambiguous. Germline CDR1 reads SGHVS; CDR2 reads FNYEAQ. CDR3 size: 12 residues. In DNA, the CDR3 is TGTGCCAGCAGCGTCAACATCGGGGAGCTGTTTTTT. It codes for CASSVNIGELFF.

The chain's CDR3 is CASSASGHSGGNTIYF. The CDR3 nucleotides are TGTGCCAGCAGCGCCAGCGGACATTCCGGGGGAAACACCATATATTTT. The rearrangement uses TRBV9 and TRBJ1-3; a possible D gene is TRBD1 (5 bases). The germline gives CDR1 SGDLS, CDR2 YYNGEE. This CDR3 contains 16 residues. V dropped 3 bases and J dropped 4 bases, with 17 bases sitting between them.

The V call is TRBV13, the J call TRBJ2-5, with D perhaps matching TRBD2 (5 bases). V dropped 0 bases and J dropped 5 bases, with 7 bases sitting between them. CDR3 size: 13 residues. Germline V lookup: CDR1 PRHDT, CDR2 FYEKMQ (reference sequence). CDR3 sequence reads: CASSLGLGETQYF. CDR3 DNA: TGTGCCAGCAGCTTAGGACTAGGGGAGACCCAGTACTTC.

The genes are TRBV25-1 and TRBJ2-1, with TRBD2 matching over 9 bases. With V trimmed by 5 bases and J by 4 bases, 6 bases remained unmatched. Germline V gene sequence: CDR1 MGHDK, CDR2 SYGVNS. The CDR3 is made up of 15 amino acids. CDR3 sequence: CASSITSGLYNEQFF. As DNA, the CDR3 is TGTGCCAGCAGTATAACTAGCGGGCTTTACAATGAGCAGTTCTTC. Full variable domain (remainder filled in from reference TRBV25-1 and TRBJ2-1): EADIYQTPRYLVIGTGKKITLECSQTMGHDKMYWYQQDPGMELHLIHYSYGVNSTEKGDLSSESTVSRIRTEHFPLTLESARPSHTSQYLCASSITSGLYNEQFFGPGTRLTVL.

Only a few counts were recorded for this clone. This sequence joins TRBV19 and TRBJ2-7; either TRBD1 or TRBD2 may supply D (6 bases each). Trimming shortened V by 3 bases and J by 3 bases, and 9 bases separated the two germline ends. Per germline, CDR1 LNHDA and CDR2 SQIVND (reference sequence). This CDR3 has 13 amino acids. CDR3 region: CASSIGGGYEQYF. The CDR3 DNA is TGTGCCAGTAGTATTGGAGGGGGCTACGAGCAGTACTTC.

The chain joins TRBV15 to TRBJ2-7; D is undetermined. V lost 0 bases and J 5 bases, leaving 8 bases between the germline ends. This CDR3 spans 13 amino acids. Germline loops: CDR1 LNHNV, CDR2 YYDKDF (reference sequence). CDR3 residues: CATSRDRADEQYF. The CDR3, as DNA: TGTGCCACCAGCAGAGATCGCGCCGACGAGCAGTACTTC.

The chain employs TRBV19 and TRBJ1-1, with 10 positions matching TRBD1. V trimming: 2 bases; J trimming: 8 bases; junction bases outside the gene matches: 5. The CDR3 extends over 14 amino acids. Looked up from germline, CDR1 is LNHDA and CDR2 is SQIVND (reference sequence). The CDR3: CASSILGQGPEAFF. The CDR3 coding sequence is TGTGCCAGTAGTATATTGGGACAGGGGCCGGAAGCTTTCTTT.

The chain links TRBV19 to TRBJ2-3; 8 bases are a match to TRBD1. Germline V gene lookup returns CDR1 LNHDA and CDR2 SQIVND (reference sequence). V was clipped by 6 bases and J by 0 bases; unmatched bases: 17. The CDR3 runs 19 residues. The CDR3 spells CASSNLGTGPFLSTDTQYF. For the CDR3, the DNA is TGTGCCAGTAGCAACCTTGGGACAGGCCCTTTTTTGAGCACAGATACGCAGTATTTT.

The chain is built from TRBV7-3 and TRBJ2-5; D is possibly TRBD2 (7 bases). The V gene's germline CDR1 is SGHTA and CDR2 FQGTGA. V was cut by 5 bases and J by 3 bases, with 19 bases left in between. CDR3 length: 16 amino acids. CDR3 amino acids: CASSQYGGASKETQYF. CDR3 nucleotide sequence: TGTGCCAGCAGCCAATATGGGGGGGCGTCCAAAGAGACCCAGTACTTC.

This chain connects TRBV19 to TRBJ2-1, with 7 nucleotides matching TRBD2. With 6 bases clipped from V and 4 bases from J, the junction kept 6 bases outside the gene matches. Germline V gene lookup returns CDR1 LNHDA and CDR2 SQIVND (reference sequence). The CDR3 has 14 amino acids. The CDR3 spells CASSGGYYYNEQFF. The CDR3 DNA reads as TGTGCCAGTAGCGGGGGGTACTATTACAATGAGCAGTTCTTC.

The rearrangement links TRBV11-2 to TRBJ1-2; a possible D gene is TRBD1 (5 bases). The CDR3 runs 15 residues. Trimming took off 6 bases at V and 5 bases at J, with 19 bases between the two ends. From germline, CDR1 is SGHAT and CDR2 FQNNGV. The CDR3 loop is CASSMEFGAGYGYTF. In DNA form, the CDR3 reads TGTGCCAGCAGTATGGAGTTTGGGGCTGGATATGGCTACACCTTC. Complete variable domain (other parts from reference TRBV11-2 and TRBJ1-2): EAGVAQSPRYKIIEKRQSVAFWCNPISGHATLYWYQQILGQGPKLLIQFQNNGVVDDSQLPKDRFSAERLKGVDSTLKIQPAKLEDSAVYLCASSMEFGAGYGYTFGSGTRLTVV.

The V call is TRBV6-5, the J call TRBJ1-1; D remains ambiguous. With 0 bases removed from V and 0 bases from J, the gap between germline ends came to 8 bases. Looked up from germline, CDR1 is MNHEY and CDR2 is SVGAGI. This CDR3 has 15 residues. CDR3 bases: TGTGCCAGCAGTTACTCCAGGCAGTTGAACACTGAAGCTTTCTTT. It yields the protein CASSYSRQLNTEAFF.

This clone has just one count. The chain recombines TRBV27 with TRBJ2-1, with 10 bases identical to TRBD1. J was trimmed by 7 bases and V by 2 bases; bases with no gene match: 5. Germline V CDR1 and CDR2: MNHEY, SMNVEV (reference sequence). This CDR3 contains 15 residues. CDR3 protein: CASSLRQGARNEQFF. The DNA for the CDR3 is TGTGCCAGCAGTTTAAGACAGGGGGCTAGGAATGAGCAGTTCTTC.

The chain combines TRBV19 with TRBJ2-5; 9 bases map to TRBD1. Matching the DNA end better, TRBJ2-7 makes the J call doubtful. Germline CDR1 is LNHDA and CDR2 is SQIVND (reference sequence). The CDR3 contains 15 residues. CDR3 nucleotide sequence: TGTGCCAGTACCCCCGGGACAGGGAACTTCTACGAGCAGTACTTC. It encodes CASTPGTGNFYEQYF.

The chain links TRBV9 to TRBJ2-1, with 7 bases matching TRBD2. Germline V gene data show CDR1 as SGDLS and CDR2 as YYNGEE. V shed 0 bases and J 3 bases; nucleotides not matched to a gene: 6. This CDR3 spans 16 amino acids. CDR3 nucleotide sequence: TGTGCCAGCAGCGTAGCTGGTCGGGAGGTCTACAATGAGCAGTTCTTC. Protein: CASSVAGREVYNEQFF.

In its sample, this clone was seen a few times. This chain joins TRBV4-1 and TRBJ1-1; D may be TRBD1 (5 bases). The CDR3 length is 14 residues. The V gene lost 1 base and the J gene lost 0 bases, with 6 bases spanning the gap. Germline V gives CDR1 MGHRA, CDR2 YSYEKL. The CDR3 region is CASSQGGLNTEAFF. As DNA, the CDR3 is TGCGCCAGCAGCCAAGGGGGCTTGAACACTGAAGCTTTCTTT.

Only a few counts were recorded for this clone. The chain combines TRBV19 with TRBJ1-1; D unclear. Germline assignment: CDR1 LNHDA and CDR2 SQIVND (reference sequence). The CDR3 is 16 residues long. Trimming pared 4 bases from V and 3 bases from J, leaving 18 bases between. The CDR3 reads CASSKVVDARDTEAFF. CDR3 DNA: TGTGCCAGTAGTAAAGTCGTGGACGCGCGGGACACTGAAGCTTTCTTT.

V is TRBV27 and J is TRBJ2-3, with TRBD1 matching 7 bases. V was pared by 5 bases and J by 3 bases, with 11 bases of the junction left unmatched. This CDR3 region has 16 residues. Germline V gene lookup returns CDR1 MNHEY and CDR2 SMNVEV (reference sequence). CDR3 nucleotides: TGTGCCAGCAGTGGCCTTGGGGGACAGAGAACAGATACGCAGTATTTT. As protein: CASSGLGGQRTDTQYF.

This chain joins TRBV30 and TRBJ2-2, with a tentative D call TRBD1 (7 bases). The CDR3 extends over 14 amino acids. The V and J ends lost 2 bases and 7 bases respectively, with 14 bases between them. Germline CDR1 and CDR2: GTSNPN and SVGIG (reference sequence). In nucleotides, the CDR3 is TGTGCCTGGAGTACCGGGACAGCGGGCGGGGAGCTGTTTTTT. Protein sequence: CAWSTGTAGGELFF.

The rearrangement joins TRBV19 to TRBJ1-5; 7 bases are shared with TRBD1. With V trimmed by 2 bases and J by 4 bases, 5 bases remained unmatched. The CDR3 contains 15 residues. Germline CDR1 is LNHDA and CDR2 is SQIVND (reference sequence). The CDR3 protein is CASSIILQGNQPQHF. In DNA form, the CDR3 reads TGTGCCAGTAGTATAATCCTACAGGGGAATCAGCCCCAGCATTTT.

CDR3 in amino acids: CASTSGSYNEQFF. The CDR3 region has the DNA TGTGCCAGTACTAGCGGCTCCTACAATGAGCAGTTCTTC. V usage is TRBV19 and J usage is TRBJ2-1; 7 nucleotides align to TRBD2. The CDR3 has 13 residues. The V segment lost 7 bases and the J segment 0 bases; nucleotides outside the gene matches: 0. Germline CDR1 and CDR2: LNHDA and SQIVND (reference sequence). The whole variable domain, filled in from reference TRBV19 and TRBJ2-1, reads DGGITQSPKYLFRKEGQNVTLSCEQNLNHDAMYWYRQDPGQGLRLIYYSQIVNDFQKGDIAEGYSVSREKKESFPLTVTSAQKNPTAFYLCASTSGSYNEQFFGPGTRLTVL.

This rearrangement joins TRBV7-8 to TRBJ2-2, with TRBD1 identical over 9 bases. V shed 2 bases, J shed 7 bases, and the junction held 11 bases outside the gene matches. This CDR3 is 17 amino acids long. Germline CDR1 reads SGHVS; CDR2 reads FQNEAQ. The CDR3 reads CASSLYAPPDRGGELFF. Here the CDR3 DNA reads TGTGCCAGCAGCTTATACGCCCCCCCGGACAGGGGCGGGGAGCTGTTTTTT.

The chain joins TRBV2 to TRBJ1-1, with TRBD1 matching over 8 bases. The length of the CDR3 is 16 residues. Germline lookup yields CDR1 SNHLY and CDR2 FYNNEI. V dropped 10 bases and J dropped 8; count of bases not matched to a gene: 21. The CDR3 protein is CAIPLPGQATSGEAFF. The CDR3 DNA is TGTGCCATACCTCTCCCGGGACAGGCCACCTCTGGGGAAGCTTTCTTT. The whole variable domain, filled in from reference TRBV2 and TRBJ1-1, reads EPEVTQTPSHQVTQMGQEVILRCVPISNHLYFYWYRQILGQKVEFLVSFYNNEISEKSEIFDDQFSVERPDGSNFTLKIRSTKLEDSAMYFCAIPLPGQATSGEAFFGQGTRLTVV.

The gene calls are TRBV7-2 and TRBJ1-6; possible D gene TRBD1, 6 bases. Germline CDR1 SGHTA, CDR2 FQGNSA. The length of the CDR3 is 15 residues. V was clipped by 1 base and J by 9 bases, with 13 bases between them. The CDR3 bases are TGTGCCAGCAGCTTAGGTGCAGGGGCGGGTTCACCCCTCCACTTT. Translation gives CASSLGAGAGSPLHF.

The chain joins TRBV15 to TRBJ2-7; tentatively, D is TRBD2 (5 bases). Germline V gene data show CDR1 as LNHNV and CDR2 as YYDKDF (reference sequence). V dropped 1 base and J dropped 5 bases, with 9 bases sitting between them. CDR3 length: 13 amino acids. CDR3 DNA sequence: TGTGCCACCAGCAGAGTCGGGGTTGACGAGCAGTACTTC. Its protein is CATSRVGVDEQYF.

The V call is TRBV13, the J call TRBJ2-5, with D perhaps TRBD2 (6 bases). The CDR3 totals 14 residues. Trimming left V 5 bases short and J 0 bases short, with 10 bases between. CDR1 and CDR2 from the germline V gene are PRHDT and FYEKMQ (reference sequence). As DNA, the CDR3 is TGTGCCAGCAGCCGTCGGGGGTACCAAGAGACCCAGTACTTC. Its translation: CASSRRGYQETQYF.

V gene TRBV27 combines with J gene TRBJ2-5; 11 bases match TRBD2. J lost 2 bases, V lost 5 bases, and 7 bases had no gene match. Germline V gene lookup returns CDR1 MNHEY and CDR2 SMNVEV (reference sequence). The CDR3 spans 16 residues. CDR3 residues: CASSPLAGGYQETQYF. The CDR3 DNA is TGTGCCAGCAGTCCTCTAGCGGGAGGTTATCAAGAGACCCAGTACTTC.